These T cell receptor beta chains were read from a single sample in a study of T cell repertoires in cytomegalovirus infection. Antigens for these TCRs are unknown. TCRdb re-derived calls from the reads in MiXCR, one entry per CDR3 protein. The table has around 800,000 distinct CDR3 sequences, 32% seen once. The sequences come from cultured CD8+ T cells from PBMCs, collected from culture after CMV antigen stimulation. The source is a human donor in good health (CMV status not recorded). Some clones in this sample may be carry-over from other donors' samples. Each CDR3 is given with its conserved first and last residue. The D gene is left open where the match is weak. Rows may omit the clone size; those that give it use once, few, many or a size class.

cdr3_nt | cdr3_aa | clone_size | j_call | d_call | cdr3_length | v_call
TGTGCCAGCAGTTCACAGGGGACAGATACGCAGTATTTT | CASSSQGTDTQYF | few | TRBJ2-3 | TRBD1 | 13 | TRBV28
TGTGCCAGCAGCGTTTCGTGGGGGGAGAGCTCCTACGAGCAGTACTTC | CASSVSWGESSYEQYF | few | TRBJ2-7 | NA | 16 | TRBV7-6
TGTGCCAGCAGTTCCCCCGGCTACATTCAGTACTTC | CASSSPGYIQYF | few | TRBJ2-4 | NA | 12 | TRBV28
TGTGCCAGCAGTCTTCAGGGGGCCTATGACTACAATGAGCAGTTCTTC | CASSLQGAYDYNEQFF | many | TRBJ2-1 | TRBD1 | 16 | TRBV7-8
TGTGCCAGCAGTCCTCCAGGGGTCCTTAGGGGCAATCAGCCCCAGCATTTT | CASSPPGVLRGNQPQHF | NA | TRBJ1-5 | NA | 17 | TRBV28
TGCGCCAGTTCCCCCGGGACAGGGGTCTTAGGAACTGAAGCTTTCTTT | CASSPGTGVLGTEAFF | NA | TRBJ1-1 | TRBD1 | 16 | TRBV4-1
NA | CASRATVAGSSYEQYF | NA | TRBJ2-7 | NA | 16 | TRBV6-1
TGCGCCAGCAGCCCACCGAGGGCCACTGAAGCTTTCTTT | CASSPPRATEAFF | NA | TRBJ1-1 | NA | 13 | TRBV5-1
TGTGCCGGCCGTTCGAGGACTAGCTCCTACAATGAGCAGTTCTTC | CAGRSRTSSYNEQFF | NA | TRBJ2-1 | TRBD2 | 15 | TRBV19
TGTGCCAGCAGCCGCGGGACCAACCTATTCAATGAGCAGTTCTTC | CASSRGTNLFNEQFF | many | TRBJ2-1 | NA | 15 | TRBV7-2
TGCAGCGTTGAAGCAGGGGGGTTGCTCGAGCAGTACTTC | CSVEAGGLLEQYF | few | TRBJ2-7 | NA | 13 | TRBV29-1
TGTGCCATTGGGACCCATCAGCCCCAGCATTTT | CAIGTHQPQHF | few | TRBJ1-5 | NA | 11 | TRBV10-3
TGTGCCAGCAGTTTCCAAAAGGAGTGGTGGGGGGTCGGGCCCGGAGGGAATCAGCCCCAGCATTTT | CASSFQKEWWGVGPGGNQPQHF | NA | TRBJ1-5 | NA | 22 | TRBV12-3/TRBV12-4
TGTGCCAGCAGTTACATATCCTACAATGAGCAGTTCTTC | CASSYISYNEQFF | few | TRBJ2-1 | NA | 13 | TRBV12-3/TRBV12-4
TGCGCCAGCAGCCAAGGATCCGGGACAGGGGTCACAGATACGCAGTATTTT | CASSQGSGTGVTDTQYF | few | TRBJ2-3 | TRBD1 | 17 | TRBV4-1
TGTGCCAGCAGCCAAGATATTTGGTTGACAGCAACTAATGAAAAACTGTTTTTT | CASSQDIWLTATNEKLFF | few | TRBJ1-4 | NA | 18 | TRBV3-1
TGTGCCAGCAGCTTAGGAAGCGGGTCCTATAGCACAGATACGCAGTATTTT | CASSLGSGSYSTDTQYF | NA | TRBJ2-3 | NA | 17 | TRBV11-2
TGTGCCAACAGTTACTCGGGACGGACGAACACTGAAGCTTTCTTT | CANSYSGRTNTEAFF | NA | TRBJ1-1 | NA | 15 | TRBV6-5